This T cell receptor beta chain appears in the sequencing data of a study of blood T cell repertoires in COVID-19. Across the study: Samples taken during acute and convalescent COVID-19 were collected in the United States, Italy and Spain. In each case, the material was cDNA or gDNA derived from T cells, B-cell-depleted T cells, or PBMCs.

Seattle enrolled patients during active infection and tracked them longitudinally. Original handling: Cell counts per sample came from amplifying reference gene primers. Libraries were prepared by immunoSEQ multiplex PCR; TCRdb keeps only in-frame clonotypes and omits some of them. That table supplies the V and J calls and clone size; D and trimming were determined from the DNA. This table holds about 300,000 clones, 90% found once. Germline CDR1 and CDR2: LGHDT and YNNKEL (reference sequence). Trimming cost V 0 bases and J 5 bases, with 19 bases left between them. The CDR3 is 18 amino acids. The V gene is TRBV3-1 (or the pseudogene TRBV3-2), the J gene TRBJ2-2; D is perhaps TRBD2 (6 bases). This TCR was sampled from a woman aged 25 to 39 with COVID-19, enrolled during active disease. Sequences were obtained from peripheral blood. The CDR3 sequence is CASSQDHREASGTGELFF. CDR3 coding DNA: TGTGCCAGCAGCCAAGATCATAGGGAGGCGAGCGGGACCGGGGAGCTGTTTTTT.